This TCR beta chain was sequenced during a study of T cells in Graves' hyperthyroidism and ophthalmopathy. This clonotype occurred many times. Amplified regions were TCR beta CDR3 sequences from RNA transcripts. An initial round of RT-PCR targeting the TCR CDR3 relied on the HTBI primer set. TCRdb independently ran MiXCR on the multiplex PCR reads; one entry per CDR3 protein. The sample contains over 300,000 distinct CDR3 sequences, approximately 13% of which appear only once. CDR3 length: 13 residues. Germline CDR1 and CDR2: SNHLY and FYNNEI. The V end lost 4 bases, the J end lost 3 bases, and 10 bases lay between the germline ends.

This sequence was found in a woman in her thirties or forties with Graves' ophthalmopathy. The sample was blood. This chain uses TRBV2 with TRBJ2-7, with D unresolved. The CDR3 loop is CASSGQISYEQYF. For the CDR3, the DNA is TGTGCCAGCAGTGGGCAGATAAGCTACGAGCAGTACTTC.